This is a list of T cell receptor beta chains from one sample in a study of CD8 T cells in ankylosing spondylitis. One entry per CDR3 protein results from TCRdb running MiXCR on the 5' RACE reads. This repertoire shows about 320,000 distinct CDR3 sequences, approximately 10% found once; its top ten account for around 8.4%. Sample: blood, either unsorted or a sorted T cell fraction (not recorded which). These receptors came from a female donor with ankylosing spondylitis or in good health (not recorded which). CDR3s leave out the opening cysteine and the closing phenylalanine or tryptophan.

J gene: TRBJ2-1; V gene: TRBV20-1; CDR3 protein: SARDHLGALYNEQF
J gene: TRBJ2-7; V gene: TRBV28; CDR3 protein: ASSTKTGYEQY
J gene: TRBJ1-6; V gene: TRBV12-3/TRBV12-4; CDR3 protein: ASSFGGQGSPLH
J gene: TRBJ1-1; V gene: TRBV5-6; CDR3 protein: ASSLFGGVNTEAF
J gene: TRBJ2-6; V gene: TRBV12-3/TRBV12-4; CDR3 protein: ASRTYGANVLT
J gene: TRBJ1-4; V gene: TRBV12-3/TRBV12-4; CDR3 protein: ASSFSRGREKLF
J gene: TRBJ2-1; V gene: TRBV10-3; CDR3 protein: AISTLTTSGGNYNEQF
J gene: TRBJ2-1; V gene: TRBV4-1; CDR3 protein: ASSQELAYAYNEQF
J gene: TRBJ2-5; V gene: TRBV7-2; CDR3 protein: ASSLREDRVRETQY
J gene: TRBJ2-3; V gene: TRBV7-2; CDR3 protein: ASSLVGVDTQY
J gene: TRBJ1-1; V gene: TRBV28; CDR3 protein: ASSLLKGNTEAF
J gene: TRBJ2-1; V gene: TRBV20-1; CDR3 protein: SARALASGSLDEQF
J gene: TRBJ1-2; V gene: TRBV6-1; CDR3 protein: ASSEREQFYGYA
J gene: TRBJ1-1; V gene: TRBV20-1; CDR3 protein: SGKTTEAF
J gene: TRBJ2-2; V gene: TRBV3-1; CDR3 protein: ASSLRDRGVTGELF
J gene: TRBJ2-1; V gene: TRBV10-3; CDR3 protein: AISGSGGIYNEQF
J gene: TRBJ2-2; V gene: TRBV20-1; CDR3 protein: SAPRGTNTGELF
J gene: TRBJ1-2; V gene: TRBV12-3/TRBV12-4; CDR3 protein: ASSLGARARNYGYT
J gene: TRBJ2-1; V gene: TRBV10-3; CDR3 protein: AISSIPGTGGLDEQF
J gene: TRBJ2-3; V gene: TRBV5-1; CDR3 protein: ASSSGQAADTQY
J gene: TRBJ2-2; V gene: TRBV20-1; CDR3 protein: SARRGLAGFSTGELF
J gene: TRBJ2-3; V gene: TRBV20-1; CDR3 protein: SATVRESSTDTQY
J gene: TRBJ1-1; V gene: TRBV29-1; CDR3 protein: SAGRAGNAEAF
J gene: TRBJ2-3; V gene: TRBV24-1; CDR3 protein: ATSEPRDRATDTQY
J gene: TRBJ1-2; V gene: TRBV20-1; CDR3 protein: SAPGTYNYGYT
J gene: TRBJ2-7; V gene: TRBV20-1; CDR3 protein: SAREGTSYEQY
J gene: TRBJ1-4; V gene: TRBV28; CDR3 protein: AIAGQSEKLF
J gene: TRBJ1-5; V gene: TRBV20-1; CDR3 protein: SARDLRGLDQPQH
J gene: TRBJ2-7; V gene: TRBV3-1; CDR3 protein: ASSQGQPYEQY
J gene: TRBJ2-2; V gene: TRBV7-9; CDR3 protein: ASRSLARQGPDGELF
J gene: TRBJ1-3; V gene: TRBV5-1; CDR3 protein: ASSSDGQGNTIY
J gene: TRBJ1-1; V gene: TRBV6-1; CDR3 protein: ATHQTRGLAF
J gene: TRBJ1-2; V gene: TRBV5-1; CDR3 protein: ASSLTNGGINYGYT
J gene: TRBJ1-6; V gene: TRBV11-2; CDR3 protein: ASSSDRWDSPLH
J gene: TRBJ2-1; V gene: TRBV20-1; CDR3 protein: SASPTREAF
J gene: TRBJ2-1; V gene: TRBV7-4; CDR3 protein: ASTLGASGGVTTYNEQF
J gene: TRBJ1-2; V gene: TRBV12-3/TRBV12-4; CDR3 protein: ASKKGGLNYGYT
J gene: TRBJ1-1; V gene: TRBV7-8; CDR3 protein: ASIPWTANTEAF
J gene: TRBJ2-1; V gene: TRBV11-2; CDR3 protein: ASSAAGSYNEQF
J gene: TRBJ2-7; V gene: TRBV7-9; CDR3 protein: ASSKETGNSD
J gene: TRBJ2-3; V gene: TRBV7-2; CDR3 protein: ASSPAWTVAVGTQY
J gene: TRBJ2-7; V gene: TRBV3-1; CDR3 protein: ASSISGTSFYEQY
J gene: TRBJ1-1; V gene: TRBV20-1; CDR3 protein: SAHGNNEAF
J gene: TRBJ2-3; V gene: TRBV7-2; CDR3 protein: ASSLLAAGDTQY
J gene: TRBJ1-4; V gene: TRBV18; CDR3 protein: ASSRSQDEKLF
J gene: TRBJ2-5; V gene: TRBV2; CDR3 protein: ASQGTFQETQY